A selection of T cell receptor beta chains follows, all from one sample in a study of blood T cells in healthy people across ages. Via MiXCR, TCRdb re-called the 5' RACE reads, giving one row per CDR3 protein. This table has approximately 1,100,000 distinct CDR3 sequences, around 43% appearing once. The specimen was blood. The receptors come from a woman in her sixties in good health. Each CDR3 is given with its conserved first and last residue. D genes are given only for firm matches. Expanded clones get a size class; other rows say once, few or many, or leave the size out.

cdr3_nt	cdr3_aa	v_call	j_call	clone_size	d_call
TGTGCCAGCAGGCGGCGGGAGGGAATCAGTCGGGGGAGGGAGCTGTTTTTT	CASRRREGISRGRELFF	TRBV6-1	TRBJ2-2	NA	TRBD2
TGTGCCAGCGGTGAGGGGGACACCATATATTTT	CASGEGDTIYF	TRBV3-1	TRBJ1-3	NA	NA
TGTGCCAGTAGTATCACGAGGAACGAGCAGTACTTC	CASSITRNEQYF	TRBV19	TRBJ2-7	NA	NA
TGCAGCGGGACCCTTACAGATACGCAGTATTTT	CSGTLTDTQYF	TRBV29-1	TRBJ2-3	few	NA
TGCGCCAGCAGCTTGGCCACAGGGCGATACAATGAGCAGTACTTC	CASSLATGRYNEQYF	TRBV5-1	TRBJ2-7	NA	NA
TGTGCCAGCAGCTTGGGTAGCGAAGCCACCCAGTACTTC	CASSLGSEATQYF	TRBV7-3	TRBJ2-7	few	NA
TGTGCCAGCAGCCCCCGTGGGGTGTTCTCCTACAATGAGCAGTTCTTC	CASSPRGVFSYNEQFF	TRBV9	TRBJ2-1	many	NA
TGTGCCATCCAGAATAAAAGGATAGGGTCGGGAGAGCAGTACTTC	CAIQNKRIGSGEQYF	TRBV10-3	TRBJ2-7	NA	NA
TGTGCCAGCAGCCTCGGGGCGTTCGGCTACACCTTC	CASSLGAFGYTF	TRBV3-1	TRBJ1-2	NA	NA
TGCAGTGCTAGGGACACTGAAGCTTTCTTT	CSARDTEAFF	TRBV20-1	TRBJ1-1	NA	NA
TGTGCCAGCAGTTTAGCAGACAGGGGAAAAAACATTCAGTACTTC	CASSLADRGKNIQYF	TRBV28	TRBJ2-4	NA	TRBD1
TGTGCCAGCGGTTGGGGGATAGATACGCAGTATTTT	CASGWGIDTQYF	TRBV12-3/TRBV12-4	TRBJ2-3	NA	NA
TGTGCCACCAGCAGAGCCGGGGGGGGTCCTAGCACAGATACGCAGTATTTT	CATSRAGGGPSTDTQYF	TRBV15	TRBJ2-3	NA	TRBD2
TGTGCCAGCAGTCCAGGGGAAAGACAGCCGTACCAAGAGACCCAGTACTTC	CASSPGERQPYQETQYF	TRBV28	TRBJ2-5	NA	NA
TGCAGCGTTGAACGACTAGCGGGGAACACAGATACGCAGTATTTT	CSVERLAGNTDTQYF	TRBV29-1	TRBJ2-3	NA	TRBD2
TGTGCCAGCAGCTCGGGTCCAGGACTAGCGGGCGAGCAGTACTTC	CASSSGPGLAGEQYF	TRBV6-5	TRBJ2-7	NA	TRBD2
TGTGCCAGCAGCCAGGTGGGACAGGGCGATGAGCAGTTCTTC	CASSQVGQGDEQFF	TRBV4-2	TRBJ2-1	few	TRBD1
TGTGCCAGCGGGGGAGGCCAGGCGGAGACCCAGTACTTC	CASGGGQAETQYF	TRBV2	TRBJ2-5	NA	NA
TGTGCCAGCAGCTTTTTTGGAGCGGTCCACAATGAGCAGTTCTTC	CASSFFGAVHNEQFF	TRBV5-8	TRBJ2-1	once	NA
TGTGCCAGCAGTCCGAACCCGAGCACAGATACGCAGTATTTT	CASSPNPSTDTQYF	TRBV27	TRBJ2-3	NA	NA
TGTGCCAGCAGTGAAGCGGGCCCCTACGAGCAGTACTTC	CASSEAGPYEQYF	TRBV6-1	TRBJ2-7	NA	NA
TGTGCCAGCAGCCGGACTAGCGGGAGCAGAAATGAGCAGTTCTTC	CASSRTSGSRNEQFF	TRBV3-1	TRBJ2-1	few	TRBD2
TGTGCCAGCAGTTTAATGCCGGGACAGGGTTCGGCAGATACGCAGTATTTT	CASSLMPGQGSADTQYF	TRBV27	TRBJ2-3	NA	TRBD1
TGTGCCAGCAGTTACGAGGCTAGCGGTAACAATGAGCAGTTCTTC	CASSYEASGNNEQFF	TRBV6-6	TRBJ2-1	few	TRBD2
TGTGCCAGCAGCAGCCAGACAGATTCGAACACTGAAGCTTTCTTT	CASSSQTDSNTEAFF	TRBV9	TRBJ1-1	NA	NA
TGTGCCAGCAGAGGACTAGCGGGAGTGCCCAATGAGCAGTTCTTC	CASRGLAGVPNEQFF	TRBV2	TRBJ2-1	NA	TRBD2
TGTGCCAGCAGCCAAGAAAATCCGAGAAGTCAGAGTAACTATGGCTACACCTTC	CASSQENPRSQSNYGYTF	TRBV3-1	TRBJ1-2	NA	NA
TGTGCCACCAGCAGAAGGACATCGAACTATGGCTACACCTTC	CATSRRTSNYGYTF	TRBV15	TRBJ1-2	NA	NA
TGCAGTGCCACGACTAGAATCAGCCCCTACAATGAGCAGTACTTC	CSATTRISPYNEQYF	TRBV20-1	TRBJ2-7	NA	NA
TGCAGTGCTACTCGACAGGGGGAGACCCAGTACTTC	CSATRQGETQYF	TRBV20-1	TRBJ2-5	few	TRBD1
TGTGCCAGCAGTGAACAAGCGGGGTCCCCCTACGAGCAGTACTTC	CASSEQAGSPYEQYF	TRBV9	TRBJ2-7	NA	TRBD2
TGTGCCAGCTCAGAGGAGGGGTTGGGCGAGCAGTACTTC	CASSEEGLGEQYF	TRBV2	TRBJ2-7	NA	NA
TGTGCCAGCAGCGTTCGGACCGCCCGGGAGACCCAGTACTTC	CASSVRTARETQYF	TRBV7-2	TRBJ2-5	NA	NA
TGTGCCACCAGCGATCCCGAACTAGGGACGTACAATGAGCAGTTCTTC	CATSDPELGTYNEQFF	TRBV15	TRBJ2-1	few	NA
TGTGCCAGCAATGAGGGACCTCTTGGGGAGACCCAGTACTTC	CASNEGPLGETQYF	TRBV28	TRBJ2-5	NA	NA
TGTGCCAGCAGCACCCGGCCTAGAGGGGGGGTCGACAGGGGGCCGGAAAAACTGTTTTTT	CASSTRPRGGVDRGPEKLFF	TRBV21-1	TRBJ1-4	NA	NA
TGTGCCAGCAGTTTGCGCCTGACCAATGAGCAGTTCTTC	CASSLRLTNEQFF	TRBV6-2/TRBV6-3	TRBJ2-1	few	NA
TGCAGTGCTACCAACCAACTCAACAATGAGCAGTTCTTC	CSATNQLNNEQFF	TRBV20-1	TRBJ2-1	few	NA
TGTGCCACCAGTGATTTAAGGGCAAATGAGCAGTTCTTC	CATSDLRANEQFF	TRBV24-1	TRBJ2-1	NA	NA
TGTGCCAGCAGCTTAGGACTAGCGGGCGGGGGGTTGCGAGAGACCCAGTACTTC	CASSLGLAGGGLRETQYF	TRBV11-2	TRBJ2-5	NA	TRBD2